These 10 T cell receptor beta chains share one sample of origin, sequenced in a study of shared clonotypes between healthy human individuals. The repertoire was sequenced with immunoSEQ multiplex PCR; TCRdb's copy has only in-frame clones and lacks some. The sample has approximately 500,000 clones, 79% seen once. What was sequenced was PBMCs. Source of these receptors: a middle-aged woman in good health. Some clones in this sample may be carry-over from other donors' samples.

The chain uses TRBV28 and TRBJ2-5; TRBD2 aligns across 8 bases. The V and J ends lost 6 bases and 2 bases, in that order; junction bases with no gene match: 2. CDR1 and CDR2 from the germline V gene are MDHEN and SYDVKM. The CDR3 is 13 amino acids. The CDR3 sequence is CASRTSAQETQYF. The CDR3 nucleotides read TGTGCCAGCAGGACTAGCGCACAAGAGACCCAGTACTTC.

The chain carries TRBV2 and TRBJ2-1, with 14 nucleotides matching TRBD2. CDR1 is SNHLY and CDR2 is FYNNEI in the germline V gene. Germline trimming cut 7 bases from V and 2 bases from J; bases unmatched to any gene: 7. CDR3 length equals 17 residues. The DNA of the CDR3 is TGTGCCAGCACTGGACTAGCGGGAGGAGGGGCCTACAATGAGCAGTTCTTC. Its translation is CASTGLAGGGAYNEQFF.

This clone has only a few counts. J is TRBJ1-5 and V is TRBV11-2; D is undetermined. V shed 1 base and J shed 7 bases, with 8 bases lying between them. Germline V gene sequence: CDR1 SGHAT, CDR2 FQNNGV. The CDR3 is made up of 13 amino acids. CDR3 region: CASSLAPEQPQHF. CDR3 in DNA: TGTGCCAGCAGCTTAGCTCCGGAGCAGCCCCAGCATTTT.

The chain couples TRBV5-4 to TRBJ2-3; maybe TRBD2 (6 bases). Trimming removed 2 bases at V and 0 bases at J, with 10 bases between. The germline V gene encodes CDR1 SGHNT and CDR2 YYREEE (reference sequence). This CDR3 has 15 residues. Here the CDR3 reads CASSLGGPSTDTQYF. The CDR3 bases are TGTGCCAGCAGCTTAGGAGGGCCTAGCACAGATACGCAGTATTTT.

The chain joins TRBV18 to TRBJ2-5, with D unclear. V dropped 4 bases and J dropped 3 bases, with 9 bases sitting between them. From germline, CDR1 is KGHSH and CDR2 LQKENI. The CDR3 is 13 amino acids. The chain's CDR3 is CASSQGTKETQYF. The CDR3, as DNA: TGTGCCAGCTCACAGGGCACAAAAGAGACCCAGTACTTC. The full variable domain, with the rest looked up from reference TRBV18 and TRBJ2-5, is NAGVMQNPRHLVRRRGQEARLRCSPMKGHSHVYWYRQLPEEGLKFMVYLQKENIIDESGMPKERFSAEFPKEGPSILRIQQVVRGDSAAYFCASSQGTKETQYFGPGTRLLVL.

The chain couples TRBV11-2 to TRBJ2-7; 7 bases fit TRBD2. This CDR3 is built from 17 residues. The V segment lost 4 bases and the J segment 0 bases; nucleotides outside the gene matches: 12. CDR1 and CDR2 (germline): SGHAT, FQNNGV. The CDR3 nucleotides are TGTGCCAGCAGCTCGGGACCCCGGGGCGGGAGCTCCTACGAGCAGTACTTC. Its protein product is CASSSGPRGGSSYEQYF.

The V call is TRBV9, the J call TRBJ2-7; 7 nucleotides agree with TRBD1. The CDR3 consists of 14 residues. From germline, CDR1 is SGDLS and CDR2 YYNGEE. With V trimmed by 3 bases and J by 2 bases, 5 bases remained unmatched. This chain's CDR3 is CASSARQGPYEQYF. CDR3 sequence (DNA): TGTGCCAGCAGCGCCCGACAGGGCCCCTACGAGCAGTACTTC.

Comment on this clone: The likely explanation is a read error, given a far larger clone one base away. This chain connects TRBV4-2 to TRBJ2-7; no clear D gene. The germline V gene encodes CDR1 LGHNA and CDR2 YNFKEQ. The CDR3 contains 15 residues. The CDR3 is CVSSQEGDVSYEQYF. The CDR3 coding sequence is TGTGTCAGCAGCCAAGAAGGAGATGTATCCTACGAGCAGTACTTC.

The chain carries TRBV6-1 and TRBJ1-2, with D uncertain. Germline assignment: CDR1 MNHNS and CDR2 SASEGT. The V and J ends lost 5 bases and 1 base respectively, with 14 bases between them. CDR3 size: 15 residues. For the CDR3, the DNA is TGTGCCAGCAGTTCCAGGCGCACAAATAACTATGGCTACACCTTC. This translates into CASSSRRTNNYGYTF.

The rearrangement uses TRBV5-1 and TRBJ2-5; a weak D match, TRBD2 (5 bases). The CDR3 is 16 amino acids. Trimming removed 4 bases at V and 2 bases at J, with 18 bases between. Germline CDR1 SGHRS, CDR2 YFSETQ. The CDR3 is CASSREGTDKQETQYF. The CDR3, as DNA: TGCGCCAGCAGCCGAGAGGGCACCGATAAACAAGAGACCCAGTACTTC.